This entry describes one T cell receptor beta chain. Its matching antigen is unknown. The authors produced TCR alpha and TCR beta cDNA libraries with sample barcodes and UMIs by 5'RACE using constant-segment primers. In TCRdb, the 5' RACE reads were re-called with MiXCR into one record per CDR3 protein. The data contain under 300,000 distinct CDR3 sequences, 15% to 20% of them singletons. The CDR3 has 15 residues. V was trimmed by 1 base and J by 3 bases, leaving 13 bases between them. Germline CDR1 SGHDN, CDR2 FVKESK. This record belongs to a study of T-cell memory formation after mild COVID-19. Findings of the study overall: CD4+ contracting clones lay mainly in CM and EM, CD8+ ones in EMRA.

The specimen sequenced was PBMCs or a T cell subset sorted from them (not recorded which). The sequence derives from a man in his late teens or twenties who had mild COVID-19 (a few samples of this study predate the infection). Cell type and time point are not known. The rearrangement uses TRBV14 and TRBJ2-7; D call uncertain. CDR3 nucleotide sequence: TGTGCCAGCAGCCAAGTCCAGCAGACATACTACGAGCAGTACTTC. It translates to CASSQVQQTYYEQYF.